One T cell receptor (beta chain) is described in this entry. Antigen specificity is unknown. This sample stems from a study of OX40 agonist ivuxolimab in advanced cancers. Study findings and constraints: With doses of 0.1-3.0 mg/kg, partial responders showed among the lowest clonal expansion.

Measured with immunoSEQ multiplex PCR; TCRdb has only the in-frame clones, and not every one. The sample lists about 70,000 clones; almost 90% were seen once. With V trimmed by 3 bases and J by 4 bases, 12 bases remained unmatched. CDR1 and CDR2 from the germline V gene are SGDLS and YYNGEE. This CDR3 has 16 residues. This receptor was obtained from an adult with an advanced solid tumor such as melanoma, head and neck, liver or kidney cancer. The sequenced sample was CD4+ or CD8+ T cells sorted from blood, obtained in a trial of the OX40 agonist ivuxolimab. The rearrangement links TRBV9 to TRBJ2-5, with 7 nucleotides matching TRBD1. Written as DNA, the CDR3 is TGTGCCAGCAGCGCTCTACAGGGGTCGGTAGGAGAGACCCAGTACTTC. Residues: CASSALQGSVGETQYF.